This TCR beta chain was sequenced during a study of T cells in Graves' hyperthyroidism and ophthalmopathy. Broader study findings: Through a model of 13 V-J features, ophthalmopathy was separated from stable hyperthyroidism.

Trimming shortened V by 5 bases and J by 4 bases, and 10 bases separated the two germline ends. CDR1 and CDR2 (germline): LNHDA, SQIVND (reference sequence). The CDR3 is 13 amino acids. Notes on this clonotype: Antigen unknown. This clone may be a read error of a much larger clone one base away.

It was RNA transcripts that yielded the amplified TCR beta CDR3 regions. The TCR CDR3 was amplified in a first-round RT-PCR using the HTBI primer set. One entry per CDR3 protein, called by TCRdb with MiXCR from the multiplex PCR reads. The profile covers nearly 600,000 distinct CDR3 sequences, with 14% appearing a single time and more than 4.5% taken by the ten largest. Uncontrolled infections, other autoimmune diseases, pregnancy or lactation led to exclusion of patients. The blood sample dates from first hyperthyroidism diagnosis, preceding any ophthalmopathy symptoms. The PBMCs had their origin in about 9.7 ml of fresh peripheral blood.

The chain joins TRBV19 to TRBJ2-3; D is ambiguous. The clonotype originates from a young woman with Graves' hyperthyroidism that later progressed to Graves' ophthalmopathy. The material sequenced was blood. As DNA, the CDR3 is TGTGCCAGTAGTCCCCGGAAATCAGATACGCAGTATTTT. Encoded protein: CASSPRKSDTQYF.